This T cell receptor beta chain is drawn from a study of cytomegalovirus exposure and HLA in healthy donors. With V trimmed by 5 bases and J by 3 bases, 7 bases remained unmatched. CDR1 and CDR2 (germline): LNHNV, YYDKDF (reference sequence). The CDR3 contains 14 residues. PCR employed 60 Vbeta and 13 Jbeta primers. Some clones are missing from TCRdb's copy, which holds only in-frame ones; the method was immunoSEQ multiplex PCR. The listing records some 96,000 clones. The sample consisted of PBMCs. The clonotype was recovered from a woman in her thirties in good health and CMV-seronegative. The J gene is TRBJ2-7, the V gene TRBV15, with TRBD2 matching 7 bases. CDR3 sequence: CATSRLAEHYEQYF. DNA for the CDR3: TGTGCCACCAGCCGTCTAGCGGAACACTACGAGCAGTACTTC.